Listed below are T cell receptor beta chains from one sample, sequenced in a study of monozygotic twins with inflammatory bowel disease. With the 5' RACE reads reprocessed, TCRdb shows one record per CDR3 protein and no DNA. This sample's table reports around 380,000 distinct CDR3 sequences. Sequencing was performed on blood. Every receptor here comes from a human donor with ulcerative colitis or Crohn's disease, or a healthy co-twin of an affected twin (not recorded which). The CDR3 runs from the conserved cysteine through the conserved F or W.

cdr3_length,j_call,v_call,cdr3_aa
17,TRBJ2-1,TRBV6-2/TRBV6-3,CASRAVLALSSYNEQFF
13,TRBJ2-5,TRBV12-3/TRBV12-4,CASTPRRQETQYF
15,TRBJ2-3,TRBV5-1,CASSLPGTGIDTQYF
13,TRBJ1-5,TRBV28,CASRRQPYQPQHF
15,TRBJ2-7,TRBV5-1,CASSLTAGLTYEQYF
13,TRBJ1-1,TRBV29-1,CSVDDSLNTEAFF
15,TRBJ2-3,TRBV7-2,CASSLETAGTDTQYF
18,TRBJ2-3,TRBV5-4,CASSLWGGTPHTTDTQYF
13,TRBJ2-5,TRBV10-3,CAASGGRVETQYF
15,TRBJ2-7,TRBV11-2,CASSLTSGDDYEQYF
14,TRBJ2-1,TRBV20-1,CSARLAATYNEQFF